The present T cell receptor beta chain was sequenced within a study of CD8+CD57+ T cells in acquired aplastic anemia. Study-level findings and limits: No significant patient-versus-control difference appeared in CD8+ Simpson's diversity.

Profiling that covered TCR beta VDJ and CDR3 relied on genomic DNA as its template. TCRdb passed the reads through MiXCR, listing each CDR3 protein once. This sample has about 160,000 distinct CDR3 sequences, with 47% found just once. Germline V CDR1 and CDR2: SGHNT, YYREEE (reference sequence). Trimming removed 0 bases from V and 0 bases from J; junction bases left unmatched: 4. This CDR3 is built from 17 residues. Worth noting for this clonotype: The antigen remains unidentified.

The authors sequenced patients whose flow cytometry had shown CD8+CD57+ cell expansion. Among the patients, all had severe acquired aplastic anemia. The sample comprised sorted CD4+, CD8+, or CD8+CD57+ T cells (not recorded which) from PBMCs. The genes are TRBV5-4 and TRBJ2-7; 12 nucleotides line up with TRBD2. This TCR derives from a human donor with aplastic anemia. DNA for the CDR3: TGTGCCAGCAGCTTGGGACTAGCGGGGGTACACTCCTACGAGCAGTACTTC. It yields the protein CASSLGLAGVHSYEQYF.